What follows describes a single TCR beta chain. This sample is part of a study of monozygotic twins with inflammatory bowel disease. Addition of UMIs with a 6-nucleotide sample barcode was achieved by template switching. Reanalyzing the 5' RACE reads, TCRdb keeps one entry per CDR3 protein, without DNA. Listed are about 85,000 distinct CDR3 sequences; about 8% falls within the top ten. The TCR was taken from a human donor with ulcerative colitis or Crohn's disease, or a healthy co-twin of an affected twin (not recorded which). The sequenced sample consisted of blood.

The CDR3 spells CSARGLAGEQTYEQYF. V gene TRBV20-1 combines with J gene TRBJ2-7; TCRdb outputs TRBD2, but without DNA this stays unchecked. The CDR3 has 16 amino acids. Per germline, CDR1 DFQATT and CDR2 SNEGSKA (reference sequence).